The entry that follows covers one T cell receptor beta chain sequence. Germline V gene sequence: CDR1 SGHRS, CDR2 YFSETQ. The CDR3 spans 15 residues. V was trimmed by 0 bases and J by 0 bases, leaving 7 bases between them. The record originates from a study of blood T cell repertoires in COVID-19. Study at large: Acute and convalescent COVID-19 samples came from the United States, Italy and Spain. The cDNA or gDNA used as material had been derived from T cells, B-cell-depleted T cells, or PBMCs.

Per the study methods: Reference gene primers were amplified, and this amplification served to estimate nucleated cell counts. Assay used: immunoSEQ multiplex PCR; TCRdb lists only in-frame clones, some missing. Clone size and V and J calls were adopted from that table, with D and trimming inferred from the DNA. The sample records approximately 70,000 clones, 79% being singletons. This receptor was identified in an elderly woman with active or convalescent COVID-19. The sample taken for sequencing was peripheral blood. The J gene is TRBJ2-1, the V gene TRBV5-1; D is possibly TRBD2 (5 bases). The CDR3 region is CASSLVGGSYNEQFF. In DNA, the CDR3 is TGCGCCAGCAGCTTGGTAGGAGGCTCCTACAATGAGCAGTTCTTC.